The clone carrying this T cell receptor beta chain was detected only once. The sample belongs to a study of technical replicates of blood from a few donors. Losses at the gene ends were 6 bases for V and 0 bases for J; bases not matched to a gene: 4. CDR1 is SNHLY and CDR2 is FYNNEI in the germline V gene. CDR3 size: 15 residues. Using immunoSEQ multiplex PCR, the repertoire was profiled, and TCRdb retains in-frame clones only, with some absent. The data contain 65,000 to 90,000 clones, roughly nine tenths of them singletons. Sequenced material: T cells isolated from PBMCs. This TCR was sampled from a human donor in good health. The chain joins TRBV2 to TRBJ1-3; 8 positions match TRBD1. CDR3 DNA sequence: TGTGCCAGCAGGCTAGGACAGGGCTCTGGAAACACCATATATTTT. Protein: CASRLGQGSGNTIYF.